This TCR beta chain derives from a study of T cell responses to AZD1222 COVID-19 vaccine. Overall study context: Samples with a second dose at about 4 or about 12 weeks were pooled together.

General observations from the study: Dominant CD4 TCR responses targeted spike regions 160-218 and 743-854.

The CDR3 totals 13 residues. Germline-derived CDR1 and CDR2 are MGHRA and YSYEKL. V was cut by 0 bases and J by 7 bases, with 8 bases left in between. Produced via immunoSEQ multiplex PCR; TCRdb's table is partial and in-frame only. Counted here are roughly 110,000 clones, roughly 87% occurring once; the ten biggest clones make up approximately 4.3%. Concerning this clone itself: Antigen unknown.

The clonotype originates from an adult in good health. V and J are TRBV4-1 and TRBJ2-3, with D uncertain. Specimen: peripheral blood, collected on day 0 of AZD1222 vaccination. The CDR3 nucleotides are TGCGCCAGCAGCCAAGATCAGGTGAATACGCAGTATTTT. It yields the protein CASSQDQVNTQYF.